This TCR beta chain was recorded in a study of shared clonotypes between healthy human individuals. Study overall: There were three CD4 naive, three CD4 memory, two CD8 naive and one CD8 memory plates per donor. Findings of the study overall: Clonotype sharing across a few donors was observed for about 5.5% of naive CD4 clonotypes. Measured sharing among donors was expected to vary with sequencing depth.

Germline CDR1 reads SEHNR; CDR2 reads FQNEAQ (reference sequence). The CDR3 length is 13 residues. Germline trimming cut 3 bases from V and 3 bases from J; bases unmatched to any gene: 1. Notes on this clone: Antigen specificity is unknown.

TCRdb's copy holds only in-frame clones and misses some; the assay was immunoSEQ multiplex PCR. The sample yields about 380,000 clones, about 97% seen once. The TCR comes from a man younger than 45 in good health. The genes are TRBV7-9 and TRBJ2-7, with 8 bases matching TRBD1. Sequencing was performed on memory CD8+ T cells sorted from blood. The sample's subset: CD45RO+ cells pooled with CCR7-negative TemRA cells. Here the CDR3 DNA reads TGTGCCAGCAGCTTCACAGGGGGCTACGAGCAGTACTTC. Translating gives CASSFTGGYEQYF.